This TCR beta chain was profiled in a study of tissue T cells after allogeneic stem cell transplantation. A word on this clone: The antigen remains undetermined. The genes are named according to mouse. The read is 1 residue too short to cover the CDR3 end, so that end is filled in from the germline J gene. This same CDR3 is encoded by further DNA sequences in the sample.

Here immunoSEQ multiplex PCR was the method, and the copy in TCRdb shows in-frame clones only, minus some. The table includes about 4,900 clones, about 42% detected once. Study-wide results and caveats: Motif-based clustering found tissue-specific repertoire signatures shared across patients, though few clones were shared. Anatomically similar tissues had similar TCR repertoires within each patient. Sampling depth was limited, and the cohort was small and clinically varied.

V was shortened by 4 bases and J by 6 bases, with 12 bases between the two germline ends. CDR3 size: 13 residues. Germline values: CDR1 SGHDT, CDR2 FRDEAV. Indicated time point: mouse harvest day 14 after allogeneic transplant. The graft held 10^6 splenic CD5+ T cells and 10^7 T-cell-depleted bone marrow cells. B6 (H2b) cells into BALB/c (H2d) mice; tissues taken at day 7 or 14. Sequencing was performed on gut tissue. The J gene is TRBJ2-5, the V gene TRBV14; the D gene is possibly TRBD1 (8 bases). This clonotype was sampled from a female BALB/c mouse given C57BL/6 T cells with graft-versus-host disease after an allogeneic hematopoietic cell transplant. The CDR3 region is CASSLQGGDTQYF. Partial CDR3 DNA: TGTGCCAGCAGTCTACAGGGGGGCGACACCCAGTAC.